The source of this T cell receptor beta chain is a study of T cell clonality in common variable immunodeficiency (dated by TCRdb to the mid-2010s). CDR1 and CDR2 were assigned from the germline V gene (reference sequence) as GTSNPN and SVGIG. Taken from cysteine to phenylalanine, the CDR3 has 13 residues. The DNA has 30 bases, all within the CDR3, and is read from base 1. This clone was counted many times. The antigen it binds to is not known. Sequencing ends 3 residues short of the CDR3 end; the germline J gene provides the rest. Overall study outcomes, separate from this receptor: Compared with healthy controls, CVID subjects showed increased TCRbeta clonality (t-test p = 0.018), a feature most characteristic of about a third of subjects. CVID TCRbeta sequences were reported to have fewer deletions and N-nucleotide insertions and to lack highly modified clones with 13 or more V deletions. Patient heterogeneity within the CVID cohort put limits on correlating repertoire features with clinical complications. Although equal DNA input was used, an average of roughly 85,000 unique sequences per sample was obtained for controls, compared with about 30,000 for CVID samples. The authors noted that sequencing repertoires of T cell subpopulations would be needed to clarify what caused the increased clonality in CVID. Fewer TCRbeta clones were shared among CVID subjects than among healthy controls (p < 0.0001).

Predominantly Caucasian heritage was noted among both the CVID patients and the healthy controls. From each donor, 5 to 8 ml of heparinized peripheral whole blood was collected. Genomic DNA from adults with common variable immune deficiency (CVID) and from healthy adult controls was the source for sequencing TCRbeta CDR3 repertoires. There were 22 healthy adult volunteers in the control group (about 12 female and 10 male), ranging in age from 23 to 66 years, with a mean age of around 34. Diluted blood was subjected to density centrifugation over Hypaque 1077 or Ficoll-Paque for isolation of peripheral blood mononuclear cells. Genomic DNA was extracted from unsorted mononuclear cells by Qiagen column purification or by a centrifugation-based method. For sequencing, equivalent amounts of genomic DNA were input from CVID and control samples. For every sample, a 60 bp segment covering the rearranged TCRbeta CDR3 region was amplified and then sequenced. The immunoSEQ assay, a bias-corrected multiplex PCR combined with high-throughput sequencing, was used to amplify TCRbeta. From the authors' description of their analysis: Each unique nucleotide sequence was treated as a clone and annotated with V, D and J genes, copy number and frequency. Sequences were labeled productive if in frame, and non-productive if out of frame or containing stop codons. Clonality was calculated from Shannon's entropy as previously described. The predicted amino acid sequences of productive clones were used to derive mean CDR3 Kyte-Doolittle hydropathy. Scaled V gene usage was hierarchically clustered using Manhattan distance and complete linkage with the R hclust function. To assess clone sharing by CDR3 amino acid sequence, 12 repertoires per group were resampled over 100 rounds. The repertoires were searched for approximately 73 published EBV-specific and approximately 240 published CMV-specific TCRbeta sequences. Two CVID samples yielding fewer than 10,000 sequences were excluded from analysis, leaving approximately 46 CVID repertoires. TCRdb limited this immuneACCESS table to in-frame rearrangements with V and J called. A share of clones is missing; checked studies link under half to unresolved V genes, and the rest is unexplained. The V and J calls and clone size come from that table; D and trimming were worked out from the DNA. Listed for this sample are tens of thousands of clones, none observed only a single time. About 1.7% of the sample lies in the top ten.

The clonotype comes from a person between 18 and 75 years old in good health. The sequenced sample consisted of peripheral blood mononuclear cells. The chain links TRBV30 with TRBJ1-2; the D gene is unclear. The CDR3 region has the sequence CAWSWRSDEGYTF. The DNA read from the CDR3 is TGTGCCTGGAGCTGGCGGTCGGATGAGGGC. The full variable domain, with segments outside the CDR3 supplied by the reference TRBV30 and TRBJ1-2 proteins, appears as SQTIHQWPATLVQPVGSPLSLECTVEGTSNPNLYWYRQAAGRGLQLLFYSVGIGQISSEVPQNLSASRPQDRQFILSSKKLLLSDSGFYLCAWSWRSDEGYTFGSGTRLTVV.